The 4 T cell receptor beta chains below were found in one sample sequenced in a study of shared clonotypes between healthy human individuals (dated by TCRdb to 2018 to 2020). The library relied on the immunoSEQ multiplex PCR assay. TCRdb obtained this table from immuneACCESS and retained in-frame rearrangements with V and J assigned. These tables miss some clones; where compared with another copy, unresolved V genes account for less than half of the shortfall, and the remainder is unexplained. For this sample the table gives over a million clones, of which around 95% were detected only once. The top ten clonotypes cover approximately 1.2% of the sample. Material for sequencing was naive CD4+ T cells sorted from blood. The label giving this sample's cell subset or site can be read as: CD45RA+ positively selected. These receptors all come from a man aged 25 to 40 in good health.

The CDR3 here is CASHSPDRGYNEQFF. In DNA, the CDR3 is TGTGCCAGCCACTCCCCCGACAGGGGTTACAATGAGCAGTTCTTC. The rearrangement joins TRBV28 to TRBJ2-1; TRBD1 matches 8 bases. Per germline, CDR1 MDHEN and CDR2 SYDVKM. This CDR3 region has 15 residues. Losses at the gene ends were 8 bases for V and 4 bases for J; bases not matched to a gene: 10.

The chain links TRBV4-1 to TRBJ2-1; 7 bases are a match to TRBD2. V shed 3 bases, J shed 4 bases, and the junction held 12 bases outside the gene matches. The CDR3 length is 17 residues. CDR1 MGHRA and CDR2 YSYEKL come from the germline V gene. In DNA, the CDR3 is TGCGCCAGCAGCCATGCTGAGGCGGGAGTCACGTACAATGAGCAGTTCTTC. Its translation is CASSHAEAGVTYNEQFF.

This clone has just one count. The CDR3 coding sequence is TGTGCCAGCAGCGTAGCTCCCCCCGCAGGAGATACGCAGTATTTT. Translation gives CASSVAPPAGDTQYF. The chain couples TRBV9 to TRBJ2-3, with D unclear. Germline assignment: CDR1 SGDLS and CDR2 YYNGEE. Trimming removed 0 bases from V and 5 bases from J, with 13 bases in between. The CDR3 length is 15 residues.

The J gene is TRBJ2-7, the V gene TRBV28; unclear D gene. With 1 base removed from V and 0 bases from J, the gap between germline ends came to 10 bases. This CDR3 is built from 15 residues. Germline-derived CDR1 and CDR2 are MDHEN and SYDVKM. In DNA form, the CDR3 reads TGTGCCAGCAGTTTATCGGGCAGAGTCTCCTACGAGCAGTACTTC. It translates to CASSLSGRVSYEQYF.